The clone carrying this TCR beta chain was counted between two and nine times. Its antigen is not known. This record comes from a study of identical twins. Study findings and constraints: For out-of-frame beta sequences, excess twin sharing was weaker. The study based its conclusions on cross-sectional statistical analysis and did not follow the same donors. Alpha sequences out of frame and shared by twins had excess low generation probability.

Germline CDR1 MDHEN, CDR2 SYDVKM. This CDR3 has 15 amino acids. With V trimmed by 4 bases and J by 7 bases, 8 bases remained unmatched. TCRdb used MiXCR to reprocess the 5' RACE reads, holding one entry per CDR3 protein. In the table there are about 240,000 distinct CDR3 sequences, about 11% of which are singletons. V gene TRBV28 combines with J gene TRBJ1-2; 11 bases map to TRBD1. Sequencing was performed on memory T cells sorted from blood. The TCR comes from a man aged 45-65 years in good health. In DNA form, the CDR3 reads TGTGCCAGCAGTTCAGGGACAGGGGGTCTTGGTGGCTACACCTTC. Protein product: CASSSGTGGLGGYTF.